This T cell receptor beta chain was documented in a study of response to subunit inactivated influenza vaccine. Study outcomes and limitations: Authors suggested each seasonal influenza vaccination recruits few new T cells.

In the case of this clonotype: Its antigen is still unknown.

TCRdb redid the calling of the RT-PCR reads with MiXCR, one entry per CDR3 protein. The table has about 610,000 distinct CDR3 sequences, 12% to 15% seen once. Sequenced material: PBMCs from blood, taken about 11 days after vaccination. This sequence originates from a man in his fifties or sixties who received an inactivated influenza vaccine.

CDR3 nucleotides: TGCAGCGTCAGGGACAGGGGGCGTGCGGGCGAAGAAGCTTTCTTT. This codes for CSVRDRGRAGEEAFF. This rearrangement joins TRBV29-1 to TRBJ1-1; 12 bases are shared with TRBD1. V was clipped by 6 bases and J by 8 bases; unmatched bases: 13. Germline V gene lookup returns CDR1 SQVTM and CDR2 ANQGSEA. CDR3 length: 15 amino acids.